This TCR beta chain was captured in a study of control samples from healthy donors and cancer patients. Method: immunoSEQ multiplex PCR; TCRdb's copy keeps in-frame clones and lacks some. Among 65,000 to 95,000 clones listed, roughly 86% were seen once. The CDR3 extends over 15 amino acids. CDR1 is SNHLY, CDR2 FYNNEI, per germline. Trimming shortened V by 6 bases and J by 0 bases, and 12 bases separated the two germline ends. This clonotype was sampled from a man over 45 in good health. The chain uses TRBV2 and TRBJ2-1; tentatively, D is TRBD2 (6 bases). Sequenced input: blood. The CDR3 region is CASSAGTSSYNEQFF. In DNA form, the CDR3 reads TGTGCCAGCAGCGCCGGGACTTCCTCCTACAATGAGCAGTTCTTC.